This T cell receptor beta chain was sequenced in a study of identical twins. Every one of the donors was a healthy Caucasian. This clonotype was counted between two and nine times. Its antigen is currently unknown. One end of the junction is discordant with germline, which a read error may explain. TCRdb re-called the 5' RACE reads through MiXCR, storing one row per CDR3 protein. The sample gives roughly 250,000 distinct CDR3 sequences, over 12% of which show up once; approximately 10% is in the top ten. The CDR3 extends over 12 amino acids. Per germline, CDR1 DFQATT and CDR2 SNEGSKA (reference sequence). Study conclusions and caveats: Twin sharing of out-of-frame TCR alpha was underestimated by models in monozygotic pairs. Excess sharing between twins was weaker in beta out-of-frame sequences. High-abundance cord blood beta clonotypes had fewer insertions; memory repertoires showed none.

Sequences were obtained from memory (CD45RO+) T cells sorted from blood. The chain links TRBV20-1 to TRBJ2-7; D is perhaps TRBD2 (6 bases). The sequence derives from a woman aged 18-29 years in good health. The CDR3: CSAPRDSHEQYF. The CDR3 region has the DNA TGCAGTGCTCCCCGGGACTCCCACGAGCAGTACTTC.